This T cell receptor beta chain was profiled in a study of neurological immune-mediated disorders. Via MiXCR, TCRdb re-called the 5' RACE reads, giving one row per CDR3 protein. The table lists 66,000 or so distinct CDR3 sequences, 3.5% to 5% of them singletons. The CDR3 totals 10 residues. Germline V lookup: CDR1 SGHTS, CDR2 YDEGEE. This clonotype was picked up many times. One end of the junction fails to match germline, which may point to a read error. The sequenced sample was PBMCs. The chain links TRBV5-8 to TRBJ1-6; the D is unclear. The clonotype originates from a young man with multiple sclerosis. The CDR3 nucleotides read TGTGCCAGAAGCTTGTCGACCCTCCACTTT. As protein: CARSLSTLHF.